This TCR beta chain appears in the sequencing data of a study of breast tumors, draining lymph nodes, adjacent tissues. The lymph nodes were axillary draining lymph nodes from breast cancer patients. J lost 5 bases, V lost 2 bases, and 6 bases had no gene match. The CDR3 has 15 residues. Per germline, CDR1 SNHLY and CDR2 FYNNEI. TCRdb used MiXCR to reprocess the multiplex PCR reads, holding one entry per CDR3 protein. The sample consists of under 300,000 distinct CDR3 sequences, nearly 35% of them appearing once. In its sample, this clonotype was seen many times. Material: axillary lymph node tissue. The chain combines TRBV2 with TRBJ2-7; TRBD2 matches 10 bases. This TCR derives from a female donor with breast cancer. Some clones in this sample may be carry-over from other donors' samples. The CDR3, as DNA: TGTGCCAGCAGTGAAAGGGCTAGCGGGAGAAACGAGCAGTACTTC. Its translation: CASSERASGRNEQYF.